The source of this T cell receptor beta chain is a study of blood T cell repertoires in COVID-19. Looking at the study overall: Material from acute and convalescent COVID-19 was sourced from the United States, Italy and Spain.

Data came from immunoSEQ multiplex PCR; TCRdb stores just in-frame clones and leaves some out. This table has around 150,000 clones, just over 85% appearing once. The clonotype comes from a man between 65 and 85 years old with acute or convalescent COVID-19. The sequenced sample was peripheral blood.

The CDR3, as DNA: TGTGCCAGCAGCTTAGGGGCCCCCAATGAGCAGTTCTTC. Amino acid sequence: CASSLGAPNEQFF. The gene calls are TRBV7-6 and TRBJ2-1; D call uncertain. Germline V CDR1 and CDR2: SGHVS, FNYEAQ. CDR3 size: 13 residues. V was clipped by 1 base and J by 6 bases, with 7 bases between them.